These 2 T cell receptor beta chains were sequenced from one sample in a study of neurological immune-mediated disorders. Each CDR3 protein is one row after TCRdb ran MiXCR on the 5' RACE reads. The sample shows 65,000 to 75,000 distinct CDR3 sequences, over 5% of them seen only once. Specimen: PBMCs. The receptors come from a human donor with multiple sclerosis. The donor label of this sample is uncertain.

This clonotype was recorded many times. This chain connects TRBV7-9 to TRBJ1-1; D unclear. Germline CDR1 and CDR2: SEHNR and FQNEAQ (reference sequence). V lost 8 bases and J lost 0, with 7 bases in between. This CDR3 comprises 12 residues. CDR3 residues: CASRFMNTEAFF. CDR3 nucleotide sequence: TGTGCCAGCCGATTCATGAACACTGAAGCTTTCTTT.

This clonotype was detected many times. J is TRBJ1-2 and V is TRBV12-3 or TRBV12-4; weak D call: TRBD1 (6 bases). V shed 2 bases and J shed 4 bases, with 11 bases lying between them. The CDR3 is 14 residues long. This CDR3 is CASSLSGVSYGYTF. As DNA, the CDR3 is TGTGCCAGCAGTTTATCAGGGGTCAGCTATGGCTACACCTTC.